The text below deals with one TCR beta chain. The data derive from a study of blood T cell repertoires in COVID-19. Study-level background: Sites in the United States, Italy and Spain provided acute and convalescent COVID-19 samples. Nucleic acid was either cDNA or gDNA, and it came from T cells, B-cell-depleted T cells, or PBMCs.

Authors' data handling: Reference gene primer amplification gave nucleated cell count estimates. Some clones are missing from TCRdb's copy, which holds only in-frame ones; the method was immunoSEQ multiplex PCR. Clone size and the V and J calls come from that table; the DNA yielded D and trimming. The sample includes around 250,000 clones, roughly 85% of them seen just once. There are 16 residues in the CDR3. Losses at the gene ends were 3 bases for V and 5 bases for J; bases not matched to a gene: 9. CDR1 is ENHRY and CDR2 is SYGVKD in the germline V gene. Sample: peripheral blood. The V call is TRBV10-3, the J call TRBJ2-1; 8 bases are shared with TRBD2. This TCR was recovered from a woman between 18 and 29 years old with acute or convalescent COVID-19. Here the CDR3 reads CAISDPHSGTNNEQFF. The DNA of the CDR3 is TGTGCCATCAGTGACCCCCATAGCGGGACAAACAATGAGCAGTTCTTC.